The T cell receptor beta chain under discussion was sequenced for a study of long-term antiretroviral therapy in people with HIV. This clone has a single count. The target antigen is unknown. Points from the study as a whole: An increase in diversity followed ART, yet levels stayed below transplant donor controls.

The V segment lost 4 bases and the J segment 7 bases; nucleotides outside the gene matches: 5. The CDR3 is made up of 15 amino acids. CDR1 and CDR2 from the germline V gene are MNHEY and SVGAGI. Researchers report immunoSEQ v3.0 was run at survey level. Sequencing used immunoSEQ multiplex PCR; TCRdb keeps in-frame clones, though not all of them. The sample yields 15,000 to 20,000 clones, approximately 81% seen once. The V call is TRBV6-5, the J call TRBJ2-5; TRBD2 aligns across 14 bases. The sequence came from a woman under 30 with HIV. The source was unsorted PBMCs, collected 0.6 years after starting antiretroviral therapy. DNA for the CDR3: TGTGCCAGCAGTTGGACTAGCGGGAGGCATGGGACCCAGTACTTC. Amino acids: CASSWTSGRHGTQYF.